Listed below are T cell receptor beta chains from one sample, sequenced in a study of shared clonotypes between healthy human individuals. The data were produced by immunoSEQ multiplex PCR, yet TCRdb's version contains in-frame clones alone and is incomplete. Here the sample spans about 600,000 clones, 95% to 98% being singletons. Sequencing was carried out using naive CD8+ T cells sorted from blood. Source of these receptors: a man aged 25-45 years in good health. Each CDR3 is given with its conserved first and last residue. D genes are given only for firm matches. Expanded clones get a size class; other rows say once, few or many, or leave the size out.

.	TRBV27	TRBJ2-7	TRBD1	TGTGCCAGCAGTTATCGCAGGGGGTACGAGCAGTACTTC	CASSYRRGYEQYF
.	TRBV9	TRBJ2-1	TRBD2	TGTGCCAGCGGCGGGAGCCGGTCCTACAATGAGCAGTTCTTC	CASGGSRSYNEQFF
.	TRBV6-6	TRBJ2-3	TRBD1	TGTGCCAGCAGGAGGGACAGGGCCACAGATACGCAGTATTTT	CASRRDRATDTQYF
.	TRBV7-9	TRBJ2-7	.	TGTGCCAGCAACCACCCTCTGACAGACGAGCAGTACTTC	CASNHPLTDEQYF
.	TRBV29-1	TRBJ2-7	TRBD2	TGCAGCGTTGAGCACCTTACTAGCGGGAGTTTGTACGAGCAGTACTTC	CSVEHLTSGSLYEQYF
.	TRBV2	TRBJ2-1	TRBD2	TGTGCCCCCGTGACTAGCGAAAATGGTGAGCAGTTCTTC	CAPVTSENGEQFF
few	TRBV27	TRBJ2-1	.	TGTGCCAGCAGTTTATTGGACGAAGGCAATGAGCAGTTCTTC	CASSLLDEGNEQFF
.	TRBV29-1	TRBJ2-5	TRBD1	TGCAGCGTCGTAGCCACAGGGGAAGAGACCCAGTACTTC	CSVVATGEETQYF
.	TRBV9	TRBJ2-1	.	TGTGCCAGCAGCGCACCTAGGTTCAATGAGCAGTTCTTC	CASSAPRFNEQFF
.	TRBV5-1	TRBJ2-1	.	TGCGCCAGCAGCGACCGCTCTTCCTACAATGAGCAGTTCTTC	CASSDRSSYNEQFF
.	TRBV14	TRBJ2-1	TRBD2	TGTGCCAGCAGCCAAGGAGGACTAGCGGGCCACTCCCACAATGAGCAGTTCTTC	CASSQGGLAGHSHNEQFF
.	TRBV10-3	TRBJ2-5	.	TGTGCCATCAGTGAGTCTTTTGGGACAAGCCAAGAGACCCAGTACTTC	CAISESFGTSQETQYF
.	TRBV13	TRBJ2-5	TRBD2	TGTGCCAGCAGCCCCGGGACTAGCGGCCTCCAAGAGACCCAGTACTTC	CASSPGTSGLQETQYF
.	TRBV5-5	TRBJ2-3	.	TGTGCCAGCAGCTTTAGTCTAGAGCGGCACACAGATACGCAGTATTTT	CASSFSLERHTDTQYF
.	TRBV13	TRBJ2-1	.	TGTGCCAGCAGCTTGGGTACGAAGGGTGAGCAGTTCTTC	CASSLGTKGEQFF
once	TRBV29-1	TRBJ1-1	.	TGCAGCGCTGGGCAGGGGAACACTGAAGCTTTCTTT	CSAGQGNTEAFF
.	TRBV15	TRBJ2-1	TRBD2	TGTGCCACCAGCGTAAGCCGTGCGGGAGGGACCGGAAGCTCCTACAATGAGCAGTTCTTC	CATSVSRAGGTGSSYNEQFF
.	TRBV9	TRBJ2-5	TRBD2	TGTGCCAGCAGCCGCTCTTGGACTAGCGGGAGGTCTCGAGGGGAGACCCAGTACTTC	CASSRSWTSGRSRGETQYF
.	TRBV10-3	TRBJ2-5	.	TGTGCCATCAGTGATTGGACTACCCAAGAGACCCAGTACTTC	CAISDWTTQETQYF
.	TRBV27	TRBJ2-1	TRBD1	TGTGCCAGCAGTTTTGGGACAGGGGGCATCAATGAGCAGTTCTTC	CASSFGTGGINEQFF
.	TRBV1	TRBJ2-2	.	TGCACCAGCAGCCAAGGGCCAGGGGGCGGGAGTGAAAGCACCGGGGAGCTGTTTTTT	CTSSQGPGGGSESTGELFF
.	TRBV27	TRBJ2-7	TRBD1	TGTGCCAGCAGCTCGACAGGGTCCTACGAGCAGTACTTC	CASSSTGSYEQYF
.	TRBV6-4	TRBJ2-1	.	TGTGCCAGCAGTGACTCGTTCTGGGAGAATGAGCAGTTCTTC	CASSDSFWENEQFF
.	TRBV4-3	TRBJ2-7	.	TGCGCCAGCAGCCAAGATAGGGCAGGGGCGTACTACGAGCAGTACTTC	CASSQDRAGAYYEQYF
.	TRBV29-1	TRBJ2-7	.	TGCAGCGTTGAAGCTAGCGGGACAGGGGTTGGCGAGCAGTACTTC	CSVEASGTGVGEQYF
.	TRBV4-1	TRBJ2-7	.	TGCGCCAGCAGCCAAGATTTAAGTTCCTACGAGCAGTACTTC	CASSQDLSSYEQYF
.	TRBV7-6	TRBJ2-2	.	TGTGCCAGCAGCTCCGGGGGTGGGACCGGGGAGCTGTTTTTT	CASSSGGGTGELFF
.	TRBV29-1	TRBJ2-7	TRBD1	TGCAGCGTTGGACAGGGGGTAACCTACGAGCAGTACTTC	CSVGQGVTYEQYF
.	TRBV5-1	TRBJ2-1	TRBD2	TGCGCCAGCAGCTTCACGGGAGGATCGAATGAGCAGTTCTTC	CASSFTGGSNEQFF
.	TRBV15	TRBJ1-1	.	TGTGCCACCAGCAGTGAGGATGACACTGAAGCTTTCTTT	CATSSEDDTEAFF
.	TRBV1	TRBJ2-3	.	TGCACCAGCAGCCAAGAGACTAGCGGGAGGGCCGCGAGGGATACGCAGTATTTT	CTSSQETSGRAARDTQYF
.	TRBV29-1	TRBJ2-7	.	TGCAGCGTAAAGACAGCTCCCTACGAGCAGTACTTC	CSVKTAPYEQYF
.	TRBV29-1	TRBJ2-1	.	TGCAGCGTTGAAGATATAGGCGGGGACTCAATCTGGTACAATGAGCAGTTCTTC	CSVEDIGGDSIWYNEQFF
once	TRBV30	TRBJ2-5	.	TGTGCCTGGAGCGGTGTTAACACTGGGGAGACCCAGTACTTC	CAWSGVNTGETQYF
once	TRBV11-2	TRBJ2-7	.	TGTGCCAGCAGCTTAGTTGGGAACAACGAGCAGTACTTC	CASSLVGNNEQYF
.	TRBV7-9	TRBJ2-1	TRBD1	TGTGCCAGCAGCCCACAGGACAGGGCGTTGAATGAGCAGTTCTTC	CASSPQDRALNEQFF
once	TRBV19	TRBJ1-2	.	TGTGCCAGTAGTATCGCGCAGGGCTATGGCTACACCTTC	CASSIAQGYGYTF
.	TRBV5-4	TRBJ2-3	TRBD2	TGTGCCAGCAGCTTGTTCGCGGGAGGGCCGTTACCCACAGATACGCAGTATTTT	CASSLFAGGPLPTDTQYF
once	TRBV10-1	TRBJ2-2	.	TGCGCCAGCAGTGATAACACAATCACGACGAACACCGGGGAGCTGTTTTTT	CASSDNTITTNTGELFF
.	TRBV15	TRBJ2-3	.	TGTGCCACCAGCAGAGTGGATAGCACAGATACGCAGTATTTT	CATSRVDSTDTQYF
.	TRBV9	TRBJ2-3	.	TGTGCCAGCAGCCCCGTCGTGGGGGAGATCGTAGATACGCAGTATTTT	CASSPVVGEIVDTQYF
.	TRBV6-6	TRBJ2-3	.	TGTGCCAGCAGTTACTCGAATCTCCCCGGAAAGTCACCGTATTTT	CASSYSNLPGKSPYF
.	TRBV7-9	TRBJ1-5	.	TGTGCCAGCACTTCAGACTATAGCAATCAGCCCCAGCATTTT	CASTSDYSNQPQHF
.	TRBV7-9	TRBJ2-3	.	TGTGCCAGCAGCAAACCTTCCACAGATACGCAGTATTTT	CASSKPSTDTQYF
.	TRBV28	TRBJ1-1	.	TGTGCCAGCAGTTTTCAGGGCGGGAACACTGAAGCTTTCTTT	CASSFQGGNTEAFF
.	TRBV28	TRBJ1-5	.	TGTGCCAGCAGCCAAACCGACAACACCAATCAGCCCCAGCATTTT	CASSQTDNTNQPQHF
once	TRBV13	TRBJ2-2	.	TGTGCCAGTCGGGTCAGCGGGGAGCTGTTTTTT	CASRVSGELFF
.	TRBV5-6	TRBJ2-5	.	TGTGCCAGCAGCTCCGGGACTCCCGTGGAGACCCAGTACTTC	CASSSGTPVETQYF
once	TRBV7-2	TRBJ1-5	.	TGTGCCAGCAGCCTATATAATAGCAATCAGCCCCAGCATTTT	CASSLYNSNQPQHF